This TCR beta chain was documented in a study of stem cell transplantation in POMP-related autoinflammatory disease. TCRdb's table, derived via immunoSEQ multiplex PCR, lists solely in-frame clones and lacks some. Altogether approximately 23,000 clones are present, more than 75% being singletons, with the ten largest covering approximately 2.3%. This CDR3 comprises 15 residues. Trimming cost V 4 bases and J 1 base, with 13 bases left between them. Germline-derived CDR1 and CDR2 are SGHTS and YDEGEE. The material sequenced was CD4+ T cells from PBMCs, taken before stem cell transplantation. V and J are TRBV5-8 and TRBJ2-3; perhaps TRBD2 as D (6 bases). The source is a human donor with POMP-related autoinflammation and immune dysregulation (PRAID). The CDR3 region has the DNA TGTGCCAGCAGCCCGGGACTTTCCGGCACAGATACGCAGTATTTT. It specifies CASSPGLSGTDTQYF.